This T cell receptor beta chain derives from a study of cytomegalovirus exposure and HLA in healthy donors. The germline V gene has CDR1 MNHNY and CDR2 SVGAGI (reference sequence). The CDR3 has 12 amino acids. Turning to this clone: The junction and the germline gene differ at one end; a read error may be behind it.

Primers: 60 Vbeta forward and 13 Jbeta reverse. Produced via immunoSEQ multiplex PCR; TCRdb's table is partial and in-frame only. The sample shows hundreds of thousands of clones, about 74% of them seen only once. V and J are TRBV6-6 and TRBJ1-2; D is uncertain. This sequence was found in a woman in her 30s in good health and CMV-seronegative. The sample comprised PBMCs. The CDR3 bases are TGTGCCAGCAGTGACTCGCGGGGTGGCTACACCTTC. Translation gives CASSDSRGGYTF.